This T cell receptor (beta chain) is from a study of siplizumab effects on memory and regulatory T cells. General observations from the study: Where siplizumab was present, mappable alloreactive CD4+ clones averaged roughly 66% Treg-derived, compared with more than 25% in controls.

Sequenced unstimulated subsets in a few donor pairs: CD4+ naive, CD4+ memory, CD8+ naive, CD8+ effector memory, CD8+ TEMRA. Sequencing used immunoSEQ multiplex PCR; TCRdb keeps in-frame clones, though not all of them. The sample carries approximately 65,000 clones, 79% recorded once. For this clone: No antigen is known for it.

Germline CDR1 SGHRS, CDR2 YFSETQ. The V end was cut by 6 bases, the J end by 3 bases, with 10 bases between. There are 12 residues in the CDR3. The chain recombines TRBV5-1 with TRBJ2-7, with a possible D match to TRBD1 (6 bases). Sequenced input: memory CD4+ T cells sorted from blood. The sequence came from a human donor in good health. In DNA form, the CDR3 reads TGCGCCAGCAAGGACAGCAACTACGAGCAGTACTTC. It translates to CASKDSNYEQYF.